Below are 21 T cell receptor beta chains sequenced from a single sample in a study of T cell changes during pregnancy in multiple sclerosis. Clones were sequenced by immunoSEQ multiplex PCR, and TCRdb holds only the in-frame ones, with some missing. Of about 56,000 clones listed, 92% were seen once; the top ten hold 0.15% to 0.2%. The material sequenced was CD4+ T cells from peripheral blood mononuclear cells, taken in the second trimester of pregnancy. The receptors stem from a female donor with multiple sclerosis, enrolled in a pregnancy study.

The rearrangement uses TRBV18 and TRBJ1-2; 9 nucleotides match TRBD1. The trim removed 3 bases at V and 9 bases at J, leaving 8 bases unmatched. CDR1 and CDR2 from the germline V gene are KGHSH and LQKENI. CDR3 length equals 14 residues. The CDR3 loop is CASSPLQGADSYTF. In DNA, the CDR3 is TGTGCCAGCTCACCTCTACAGGGGGCGGACAGCTACACCTTC. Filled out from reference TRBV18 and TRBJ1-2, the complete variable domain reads NAGVMQNPRHLVRRRGQEARLRCSPMKGHSHVYWYRQLPEEGLKFMVYLQKENIIDESGMPKERFSAEFPKEGPSILRIQQVVRGDSAAYFCASSPLQGADSYTFGSGTRLTVV.

The CDR3 sequence: CASSPTAGTGPSPLHF. The CDR3 nucleotides are TGCGCCAGCAGCCCGACGGCCGGGACAGGGCCATCACCCCTCCACTTT. The chain recombines TRBV5-1 with TRBJ1-6; 9 positions match TRBD1. Germline V gene data show CDR1 as SGHRS and CDR2 as YFSETQ. V was pared by 4 bases and J by 10 bases, with 12 bases of the junction left unmatched. The CDR3 covers 16 residues. Based on the CDR3 plus reference TRBV5-1 and TRBJ1-6, the full variable domain is KAGVTQTPRYLIKTRGQQVTLSCSPISGHRSVSWYQQTPGQGLQFLFEYFSETQRNKGNFPGRFSGRQFSNSRSEMNVSTLELGDSALYLCASSPTAGTGPSPLHFGNGTRLTVT.

In nucleotides, the CDR3 is TGTGCCAGCAGCTTAGGACAGGGGGCCTACAATGAGCAGTTCTTC. Translated, it gives CASSLGQGAYNEQFF. The chain uses TRBV11-2 and TRBJ2-1, with 9 bases lining up with TRBD1. The CDR3 has 15 residues. Germline V CDR1 and CDR2: SGHAT, FQNNGV. The J segment lost 2 bases and the V segment lost 1 base, leaving 0 bases of the junction unmatched.

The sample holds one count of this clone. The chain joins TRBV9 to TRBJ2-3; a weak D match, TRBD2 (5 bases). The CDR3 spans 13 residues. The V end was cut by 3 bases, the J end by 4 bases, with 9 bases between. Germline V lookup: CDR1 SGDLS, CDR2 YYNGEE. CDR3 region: CASSAGGADTQYF. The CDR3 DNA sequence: TGTGCCAGCAGCGCAGGAGGAGCAGATACGCAGTATTTT.

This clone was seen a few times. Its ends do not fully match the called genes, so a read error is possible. CDR3 region: CASSLEAGVGSTPF. The CDR3 DNA reads as TGTGCCAGCAGCTTAGAGGCAGGCGTCGGATCCACCCCCTTT. This rearrangement joins TRBV11-2 to TRBJ1-1; D unclear. CDR1 and CDR2 (germline): SGHAT, FQNNGV. This CDR3 region has 14 residues.

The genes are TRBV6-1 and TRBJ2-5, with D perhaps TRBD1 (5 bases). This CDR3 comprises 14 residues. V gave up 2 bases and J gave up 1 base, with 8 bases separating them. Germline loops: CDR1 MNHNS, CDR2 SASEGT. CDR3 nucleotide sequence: TGTGCCAGCAGTGAAAGGACATTCCAAGAGACCCAGTACTTC. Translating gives CASSERTFQETQYF.

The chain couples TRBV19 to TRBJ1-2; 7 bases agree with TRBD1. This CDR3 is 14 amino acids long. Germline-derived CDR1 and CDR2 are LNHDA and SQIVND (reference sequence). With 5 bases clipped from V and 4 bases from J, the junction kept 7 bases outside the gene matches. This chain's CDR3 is CASSQQGITYGYTF. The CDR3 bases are TGTGCCAGTAGTCAACAGGGGATTACCTATGGCTACACCTTC.

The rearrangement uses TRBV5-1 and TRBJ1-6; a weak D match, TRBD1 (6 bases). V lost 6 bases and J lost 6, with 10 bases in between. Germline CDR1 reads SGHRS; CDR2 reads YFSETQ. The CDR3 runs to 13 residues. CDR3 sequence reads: CASNREGNSPLHF. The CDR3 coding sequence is TGCGCCAGCAACAGGGAGGGTAATTCACCCCTCCACTTT.

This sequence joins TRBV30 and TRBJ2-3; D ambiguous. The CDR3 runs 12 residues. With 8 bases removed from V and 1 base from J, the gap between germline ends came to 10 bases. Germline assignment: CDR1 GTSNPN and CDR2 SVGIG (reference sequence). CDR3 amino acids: CARIEGTDTQYF. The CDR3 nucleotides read TGTGCCCGGATTGAGGGCACAGATACGCAGTATTTT.

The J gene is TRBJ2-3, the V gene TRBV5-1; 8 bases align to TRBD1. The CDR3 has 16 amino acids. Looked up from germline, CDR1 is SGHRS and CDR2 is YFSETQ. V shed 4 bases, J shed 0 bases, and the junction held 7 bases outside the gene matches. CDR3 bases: TGCGCCAGCAGCGTGTCGGGACAGGCCAGCACAGATACGCAGTATTTT. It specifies CASSVSGQASTDTQYF. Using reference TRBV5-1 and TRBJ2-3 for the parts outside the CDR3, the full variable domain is KAGVTQTPRYLIKTRGQQVTLSCSPISGHRSVSWYQQTPGQGLQFLFEYFSETQRNKGNFPGRFSGRQFSNSRSEMNVSTLELGDSALYLCASSVSGQASTDTQYFGPGTRLTVL.

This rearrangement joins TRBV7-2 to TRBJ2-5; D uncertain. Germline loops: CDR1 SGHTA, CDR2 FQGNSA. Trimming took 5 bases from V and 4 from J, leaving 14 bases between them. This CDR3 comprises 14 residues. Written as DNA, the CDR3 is TGTGCCAGCAGCGTGGGCCGCAGAACAGAGACCCAGTACTTC. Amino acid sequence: CASSVGRRTETQYF.

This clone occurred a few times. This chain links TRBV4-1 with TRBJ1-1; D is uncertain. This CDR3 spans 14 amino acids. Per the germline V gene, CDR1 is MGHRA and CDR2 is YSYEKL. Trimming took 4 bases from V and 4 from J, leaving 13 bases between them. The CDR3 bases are TGCGCCAGCAGCCCCCGGGAGGGTGGCACTGAAGCTTTCTTT. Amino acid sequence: CASSPREGGTEAFF.

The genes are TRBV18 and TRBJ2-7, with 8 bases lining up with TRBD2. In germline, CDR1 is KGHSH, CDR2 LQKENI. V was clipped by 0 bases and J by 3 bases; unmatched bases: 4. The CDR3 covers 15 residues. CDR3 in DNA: TGTGCCAGCTCACCACCCGGGGGGGGAAGCTACGAGCAGTACTTC. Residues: CASSPPGGGSYEQYF.

The chain's CDR3 is CASSFSLATGTGELFF. The CDR3, as DNA: TGTGCCAGCAGCTTTTCCCTAGCAACGGGTACCGGGGAGCTGTTTTTT. The genes are TRBV7-9 and TRBJ2-2; tentative D call: TRBD2 (5 bases). Germline V CDR1 and CDR2: SEHNR, FQNEAQ (reference sequence). Deletions cut 3 bases from V and 5 bases from J, with 16 bases between. The CDR3 spans 16 residues.

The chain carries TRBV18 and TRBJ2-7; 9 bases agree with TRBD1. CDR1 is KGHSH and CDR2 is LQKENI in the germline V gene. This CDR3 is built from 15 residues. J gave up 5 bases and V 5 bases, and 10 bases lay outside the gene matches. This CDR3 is CASSSIPGQGDEQYF. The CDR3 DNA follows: TGTGCCAGCTCATCTATTCCGGGACAGGGAGACGAGCAGTACTTC.

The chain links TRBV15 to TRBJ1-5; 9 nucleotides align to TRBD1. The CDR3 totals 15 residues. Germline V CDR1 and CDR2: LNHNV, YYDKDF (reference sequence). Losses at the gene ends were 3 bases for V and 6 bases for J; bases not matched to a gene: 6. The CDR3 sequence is CATSSHRGPGQPQHF. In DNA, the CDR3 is TGTGCCACCAGCAGTCACAGGGGGCCGGGTCAGCCCCAGCATTTT.

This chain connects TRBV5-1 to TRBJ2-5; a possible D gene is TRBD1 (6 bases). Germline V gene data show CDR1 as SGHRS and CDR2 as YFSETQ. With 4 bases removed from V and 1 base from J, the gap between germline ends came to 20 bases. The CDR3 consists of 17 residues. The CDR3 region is CASSKEPGHVLQETQYF. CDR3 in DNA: TGCGCCAGCAGCAAAGAGCCGGGACATGTACTCCAAGAGACCCAGTACTTC.

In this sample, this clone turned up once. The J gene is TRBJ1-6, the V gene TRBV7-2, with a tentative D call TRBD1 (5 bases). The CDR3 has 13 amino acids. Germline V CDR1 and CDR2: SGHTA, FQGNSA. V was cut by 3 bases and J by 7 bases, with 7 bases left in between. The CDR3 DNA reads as TGTGCCAGCAGCTTTGCAGGGAATTCACCCCTCCACTTT. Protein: CASSFAGNSPLHF.

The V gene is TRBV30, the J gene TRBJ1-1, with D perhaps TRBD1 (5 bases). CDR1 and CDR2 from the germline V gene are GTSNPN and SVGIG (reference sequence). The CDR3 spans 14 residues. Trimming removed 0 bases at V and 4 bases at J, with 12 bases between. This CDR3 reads CAWSVLLGGTEAFF. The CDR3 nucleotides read TGTGCCTGGAGTGTACTGTTGGGGGGCACTGAAGCTTTCTTT. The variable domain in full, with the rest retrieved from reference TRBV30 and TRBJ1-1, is SQTIHQWPATLVQPVGSPLSLECTVEGTSNPNLYWYRQAAGRGLQLLFYSVGIGQISSEVPQNLSASRPQDRQFILSSKKLLLSDSGFYLCAWSVLLGGTEAFFGQGTRLTVV.

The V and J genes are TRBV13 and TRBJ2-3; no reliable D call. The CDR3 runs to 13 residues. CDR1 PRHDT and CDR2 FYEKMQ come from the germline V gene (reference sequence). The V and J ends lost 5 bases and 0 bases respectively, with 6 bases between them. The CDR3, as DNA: TGTGCCAGCAGCACCACTAGCACAGATACGCAGTATTTT. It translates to CASSTTSTDTQYF.

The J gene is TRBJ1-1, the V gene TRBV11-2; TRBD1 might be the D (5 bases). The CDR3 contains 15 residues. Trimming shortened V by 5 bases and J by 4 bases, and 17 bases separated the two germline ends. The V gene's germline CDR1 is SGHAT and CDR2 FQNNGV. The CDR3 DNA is TGTGCCAGCAGCATCAGGGCTCGTGTAATCACTGAAGCTTTCTTT. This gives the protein CASSIRARVITEAFF.